These 14 T cell receptor beta chains were sequenced from one sample in a study of glioma-infiltrating T cells (dated by TCRdb to the mid-2010s). The sequencing machine was an Illumina MiSeq. The iRepertoire nested amplicon-rescue multiplex PCR (arm-PCR) platform was used to amplify TCR alpha and beta CDR3 regions from RNA. The public reads were quality trimmed at Q25 with fastp and then assembled into clones with MiXCR by TCRdb, keeping productive beta chains. When rows share a CDR3 protein, they turn into one entry using the most common DNA and genes. The sample table contains some 99,000 distinct CDR3 sequences; only one count was recorded for around 25% of them. The ten largest clones take up 35% of the sample. Material for sequencing was glioma tissue, nonneoplastic brain tissue, or PBMCs (not recorded which). These receptor sequences come from a human donor with low-grade glioma or glioblastoma, undergoing nonglioma brain surgery, or in good health (not recorded which).

This clonotype was seen at least ten times. The rearrangement joins TRBV25-1 to TRBJ1-6; the match to TRBD1 covers 7 bases. The germline gives CDR1 MGHDK, CDR2 SYGVNS. This CDR3 has 13 residues. J lost 8 bases, V lost 9 bases, and 7 bases had no gene match. The chain's CDR3 is CASSRDSYSPLHF. The CDR3 nucleotides are TGTGCCAGTTCCCGGGACAGCTATTCACCCCTCCACTTT. Variable domain in full (rest from reference TRBV25-1 and TRBJ1-6): EADIYQTPRYLVIGTGKKITLECSQTMGHDKMYWYQQDPGMELHLIHYSYGVNSTEKGDLSSESTVSRIRTEHFPLTLESARPSHTSQYLCASSRDSYSPLHFGNGTRLTVT.

This clonotype appeared many times. V and J are TRBV6-5 and TRBJ2-5; D ambiguous. Trimming cost V 0 bases and J 1 base, with 12 bases left between them. CDR1 is MNHEY, CDR2 SVGAGI, per germline. This CDR3 comprises 16 residues. The CDR3 spells CASSYSLGLGQETQYF. The DNA for the CDR3 is TGTGCCAGCAGTTACTCGCTAGGGTTAGGCCAAGAGACCCAGTACTTC.

The V call is TRBV11-2, the J call TRBJ1-4, with TRBD1 matching 8 bases. V lost 4 bases to trimming and J lost 8 bases; unmatched junction nucleotides: 9. Germline lookup yields CDR1 SGHAT and CDR2 FQNNGV. The CDR3 has 15 amino acids. The CDR3 sequence is CASSSSGQVGEKLFF. The CDR3 DNA reads TGTGCCAGCAGCTCATCGGGACAGGTTGGGGAAAAACTGTTTTTT.

The J gene is TRBJ2-7, the V gene TRBV6-2 or TRBV6-3; 9 bases agree with TRBD1. Germline V lookup: CDR1 MNHEY, CDR2 SVGEGT. The CDR3 is made up of 14 amino acids. The CDR3 DNA is TGTGTTAGCACCCCACAGGGGGCTAAATACGAGCAGTACTTC. Amino acids: CVSTPQGAKYEQYF.

This clonotype was counted at least ten times. V and J are TRBV25-1 and TRBJ1-5; 12 bases are a match to TRBD1. J lost 7 bases, V lost 10 bases, and 8 bases had no gene match. CDR3 length: 14 residues. Germline V lookup: CDR1 MGHDK, CDR2 SYGVNS. For the CDR3, the DNA is TGTGCCACCAAGGGACAGGGGGCAGGACAGCCCCAGCATTTT. Protein product: CATKGQGAGQPQHF.

Concerning this clonotype itself: A much larger clone sits a single nucleotide away, making a read error possible. The rearrangement uses TRBV19 and TRBJ1-1; no clear D. With 5 bases removed from V and 3 bases from J, the gap between germline ends came to 10 bases. CDR3 length equals 13 residues. The germline CDR1 and CDR2 sequences are LNHDA and SQIVND (reference sequence). The CDR3 reads CASSVTAYTEAFF. CDR3 bases: TGTGCCAGTAGTGTAACGGCCTACACTGAAGCTTTCTTT.

This clonotype was picked up many times. V is TRBV10-2 and J is TRBJ1-1; D gene uncertain. Germline CDR1 and CDR2: WSHSY and SAAADI. The V and J ends lost 4 bases and 0 bases respectively, with 9 bases between them. The CDR3 is 14 residues long. CDR3 region: CASSVVRMNTEAFF. CDR3 DNA sequence: TGCGCCAGCAGTGTGGTCAGAATGAACACTGAAGCTTTCTTT.

This clonotype was observed many times. The CDR3 DNA is TGCAGTGCTAGAGGTGGTAGCGGGAGGTTCAATGAGCAGTTCTTC. It specifies CSARGGSGRFNEQFF. The rearrangement uses TRBV20-1 and TRBJ2-1, with 10 bases matching TRBD2. The V and J ends lost 1 base and 6 bases, in that order; junction bases with no gene match: 6. The CDR3 is 15 residues long. Germline values: CDR1 DFQATT, CDR2 SNEGSKA (reference sequence).

At least ten counts were recorded for this clonotype. V usage is TRBV29-1 and J usage is TRBJ1-2, with a tentative D call TRBD1 (6 bases). The CDR3 covers 11 residues. CDR1 is SQVTM and CDR2 is ANQGSEA in the germline V gene. The ends were cut back, 6 bases at V and 14 bases at J, with 19 bases in the middle. The CDR3 here is CSVMRTARWTF. CDR3 coding DNA: TGCAGCGTGATGAGGACAGCCAGGTGGACCTTC.

The gene calls are TRBV6-1 and TRBJ1-5; D remains unclear. This CDR3 is built from 11 residues. V lost 7 bases and J lost 0, with 1 base in between. The germline V gene encodes CDR1 MNHNS and CDR2 SASEGT. This CDR3 reads CASNSNQPQHF. CDR3 DNA: TGTGCCAGCAATAGCAATCAGCCCCAGCATTTT.

The chain uses TRBV20-1 and TRBJ2-7, with D possibly TRBD2 on 7 matching bases. Trimming took off 5 bases at V and 4 bases at J, with 24 bases between the two ends. The CDR3 loop spans 16 amino acids. The germline CDR1 and CDR2 sequences are DFQATT and SNEGSKA (reference sequence). CDR3 coding DNA: TGCAGTGCTCCCACCATATCCCCCCGGGGGGCATACGAGCAGTACTTC. It is translated as CSAPTISPRGAYEQYF.

This clonotype was seen at least ten times. The rearrangement uses TRBV5-4 and TRBJ1-6; D gene ambiguous. CDR1 is SGHNT, CDR2 YYREEE, per germline (reference sequence). V lost 7 bases and J 6 bases, leaving 14 bases between the germline ends. The CDR3 consists of 14 residues. The CDR3 here is CASSSGRFNSPLHF. DNA of the CDR3: TGTGCCAGCTCTTCGGGAAGGTTTAATTCACCCCTCCACTTT.

This clonotype was seen repeatedly, ten times or more. CDR3 DNA: TGTGCCAGCAAACAGGGGATCGGGGCCAACGTCCTGACTTTC. Residues: CASKQGIGANVLTF. The genes are TRBV6-1 and TRBJ2-6, with 7 bases that match TRBD1. This CDR3 has 14 residues. V dropped 7 bases and J dropped 4; count of bases not matched to a gene: 4. Germline V gives CDR1 MNHNS, CDR2 SASEGT.

This clonotype was observed a handful of times. This may come from a read error, since a much larger clone is one base off. This rearrangement joins TRBV7-9 to TRBJ1-3; D is ambiguous. This CDR3 comprises 13 residues. The germline gives CDR1 SEHNR, CDR2 FQNEAQ (reference sequence). The V gene lost 10 bases and the J gene lost 0 bases, with 10 bases spanning the gap. This chain's CDR3 is CATEVLSGNTIYF. CDR3 in DNA: TGTGCCACCGAGGTGCTCTCTGGAAACACCATATATTTT.